The 25 T cell receptor beta chains reported below all come from one sample, sequenced in a study of graft-versus-host responses after intestinal transplantation. The repertoire was sequenced with immunoSEQ multiplex PCR; TCRdb's copy has only in-frame clones and lacks some. The data hold some 110,000 clones, with 75% to 95% observed a single time. These receptors' targets are unknown. Specimen: unstimulated CD4+ T cells sorted from spleen or lymph node cells, collected before intestinal transplant. The source of these receptors is a human donor who received an intestinal transplant.

This clone was found once. The chain employs TRBV19 and TRBJ1-1, with 8 bases that match TRBD1. V shed 6 bases, J shed 3 bases, and the junction held 0 bases outside the gene matches. Germline V CDR1 and CDR2: LNHDA, SQIVND (reference sequence). This CDR3 has 12 residues. The CDR3 DNA is TGTGCCAGTAGGGACAGGGACACTGAAGCTTTCTTT. Translation gives CASRDRDTEAFF.

The J gene is TRBJ2-7, the V gene TRBV11-2, with D tentatively TRBD2 (6 bases). The CDR3 is 12 residues long. The V end was cut by 5 bases, the J end by 6 bases, with 11 bases between. Germline V gene data show CDR1 as SGHAT and CDR2 as FQNNGV. The CDR3 region is CASSQKAGEQYF. CDR3 coding DNA: TGTGCCAGCAGCCAGAAAGCGGGCGAGCAGTACTTC.

Points on this clone: Other DNA sequences in this sample translate to the same CDR3. J is TRBJ1-1 and V is TRBV29-1; TRBD1 agrees at 8 bases. The CDR3 has 12 amino acids. J lost 1 base, V lost 7 bases, and 2 bases had no gene match. CDR1 is SQVTM, CDR2 ANQGSEA, per germline. The CDR3: CSGGTGNTEAFF. The CDR3 DNA is TGCAGCGGCGGGACAGGGAACACTGAAGCTTTCTTT.

The rearrangement uses TRBV21-1 and TRBJ1-6; the D call of TRBD1 is as the table states it, not checked on the DNA. TRBV21-1 is a known pseudogene. The CDR3 is 16 amino acids. The CDR3 is CASKTGQSSYNSPLHF. The CDR3 coding sequence is TGTGCCAGCAAGACGGGACAGAGCTCCTATAATTCACCCCTCCACTTT.

V is TRBV7-3 and J is TRBJ2-1; no clear D gene. V was shortened by 0 bases and J by 2 bases, with 17 bases between the two germline ends. The CDR3 is 18 residues long. Germline V gives CDR1 SGHTA, CDR2 FQGTGA. CDR3 residues: CASSLTYGSSPPYNEQFF. DNA of the CDR3: TGTGCCAGCAGCTTAACTTATGGCTCCTCACCGCCCTACAATGAGCAGTTCTTC.

The chain couples TRBV30 to TRBJ1-3; D gene uncertain. CDR3 length: 15 amino acids. CDR1 and CDR2 (germline): GTSNPN, SVGIG (reference sequence). Between the trimmed V and J ends, which lost 0 bases and 5 bases, there was a span of 14 bases. Here the CDR3 DNA reads TGTGCCTGGAGTGTACCCGGCGGATCTAGAAACACCATATATTTT. Its protein product is CAWSVPGGSRNTIYF.

The gene calls are TRBV10-1 and TRBJ2-7; 9 bases agree with TRBD2. Unmatched junction bases numbered 10, after V lost 5 bases and J lost 2 bases. This CDR3 comprises 16 residues. From germline, CDR1 is WNHNN and CDR2 SYGVQD (reference sequence). CDR3 sequence reads: CASSPISSGKAYEQYF. CDR3 DNA sequence: TGCGCCAGCAGTCCTATATCTAGCGGGAAGGCCTACGAGCAGTACTTC.

The genes are TRBV6-1 and TRBJ2-4; 8 nucleotides match TRBD1. The length of the CDR3 is 15 residues. The trim removed 3 bases at V and 2 bases at J, leaving 3 bases unmatched. The V gene's germline CDR1 is MNHNS and CDR2 SASEGT. The CDR3: CASSDQGAPKNIQYF. CDR3 nucleotides: TGTGCCAGCAGTGACCAGGGGGCTCCCAAAAACATTCAGTACTTC.

This clone has only one observation. This chain joins TRBV11-2 and TRBJ1-2, with 9 nucleotides matching TRBD1. CDR1 and CDR2 from the germline V gene are SGHAT and FQNNGV. With V trimmed by 1 base and J by 6 bases, 9 bases remained unmatched. The CDR3 sequence is 16 residues long. The DNA of the CDR3 is TGTGCCAGCAGCTTAGCCCACAGGGGGCGCTCTGATGGCTACACCTTC. Translation: CASSLAHRGRSDGYTF. The variable domain in full, completed from reference TRBV11-2 and TRBJ1-2, reads EAGVAQSPRYKIIEKRQSVAFWCNPISGHATLYWYQQILGQGPKLLIQFQNNGVVDDSQLPKDRFSAERLKGVDSTLKIQPAKLEDSAVYLCASSLAHRGRSDGYTFGSGTRLTVV.

The chain couples TRBV6-5 to TRBJ1-5, with 7 nucleotides matching TRBD1. J lost 5 bases, V lost 5 bases, and 3 bases had no gene match. The CDR3 is 13 residues long. Germline V gene data show CDR1 as MNHEY and CDR2 as SVGAGI. This CDR3 reads CASSTGTDQPQHF. CDR3 coding DNA: TGTGCCAGCAGTACCGGGACAGATCAGCCCCAGCATTTT.

V gene TRBV5-8 combines with J gene TRBJ2-7, with a possible D match to TRBD1 (6 bases). The V gene lost 3 bases and the J gene lost 3 bases, with 16 bases spanning the gap. In germline, CDR1 is SGHTS, CDR2 YDEGEE. The CDR3 spans 15 residues. The CDR3 protein is CASSWGPGTGYEQYF. CDR3 DNA: TGTGCCAGCAGCTGGGGGCCCGGAACTGGCTACGAGCAGTACTTC. The variable domain in full, with the rest retrieved from reference TRBV5-8 and TRBJ2-7, is EAGVTQSPTHLIKTRGQQATLRCSPISGHTSVYWYQQALGLGLQFLLWYDEGEERNRGNFPPRFSGRQFPNYSSELNVNALELEDSALYLCASSWGPGTGYEQYFGPGTRLTVT.

The rearrangement links TRBV28 to TRBJ2-3; TRBD2 matches at 13 bases. CDR1 and CDR2 from the germline V gene are MDHEN and SYDVKM. CDR3 length: 14 residues. V lost 6 bases and J lost 6; bases outside the gene matches: 3. CDR3 region: CASSGLAGVDTQYF. CDR3 sequence (DNA): TGTGCCAGCAGCGGACTAGCGGGAGTCGATACGCAGTATTTT.

The rearrangement joins TRBV27 to TRBJ1-1, with 8 nucleotides matching TRBD1. Losses at the gene ends were 5 bases for V and 7 bases for J; bases not matched to a gene: 9. The CDR3 has 14 residues. CDR1 and CDR2 from the germline V gene are MNHEY and SMNVEV (reference sequence). CDR3 in amino acids: CASSTRDRRYEAFF. The CDR3 nucleotides are TGTGCCAGCAGTACCCGGGACAGGCGATATGAAGCTTTCTTT.

This rearrangement joins TRBV5-1 to TRBJ2-7, with 10 bases identical to TRBD1. The CDR3 extends over 17 amino acids. Germline-derived CDR1 and CDR2 are SGHRS and YFSETQ. The V segment lost 5 bases and the J segment 3 bases; nucleotides outside the gene matches: 14. CDR3 coding DNA: TGCGCCAGCAGACCCGGGACAGGGGACTCCCAACTCTACGAGCAGTACTTC. It yields the protein CASRPGTGDSQLYEQYF.

V is TRBV28 and J is TRBJ2-3; the match to TRBD1 covers 12 bases. The length of the CDR3 is 17 residues. Unmatched junction bases numbered 8, after V lost 5 bases and J lost 2 bases. CDR1 and CDR2 (germline): MDHEN, SYDVKM. In nucleotides, the CDR3 is TGTGCCAGCAGTCCGGGACAGGGGGCGAGGACCACAGATACGCAGTATTTT. It codes for CASSPGQGARTTDTQYF.

The chain joins TRBV7-2 to TRBJ1-2; 7 bases align to TRBD1. V shed 5 bases and J 2 bases; nucleotides not matched to a gene: 5. The CDR3 length is 14 residues. Germline values: CDR1 SGHTA, CDR2 FQGNSA. CDR3 nucleotide sequence: TGTGCCAGCAGCCCGGGGACAGCAAACTATGGCTACACCTTC. Its protein is CASSPGTANYGYTF. The full variable domain, rest sourced from reference TRBV7-2 and TRBJ1-2, is GAGVSQSPSNKVTEKGKDVELRCDPISGHTALYWYRQSLGQGLEFLIYFQGNSAPDKSGLPSDRFSAERTGGSVSTLTIQRTQQEDSAVYLCASSPGTANYGYTFGSGTRLTVV.

About this clone: Other nucleotide sequences from this sample produce the same CDR3. V is TRBV9 and J is TRBJ2-3; TRBD1 might be the D (5 bases). Germline lookup yields CDR1 SGDLS and CDR2 YYNGEE. V lost 0 bases to trimming and J lost 4 bases, with 6 bases between them. The CDR3 contains 13 residues. CDR3 amino acids: CASSVARADTQYF. CDR3 DNA sequence: TGTGCCAGCAGCGTAGCCAGGGCAGATACGCAGTATTTT.

This clone was detected only a few times. The gene calls are TRBV27 and TRBJ1-6; D unresolved. The germline V gene has CDR1 MNHEY and CDR2 SMNVEV (reference sequence). This CDR3 spans 15 amino acids. V lost 2 bases and J lost 9, with 14 bases in between. The CDR3 DNA reads TGTGCCAGCAGTTTACACCGCGGGTCGGGTTCACCCCTCCACTTT. Amino acids: CASSLHRGSGSPLHF.

The chain combines TRBV2 with TRBJ2-3, with D possibly TRBD2 on 5 matching bases. Germline V gives CDR1 SNHLY, CDR2 FYNNEI. Trimming pared 10 bases from V and 3 bases from J, leaving 17 bases between. The CDR3 has 14 amino acids. CDR3 bases: TGTGCCACCGGACCGGGGAGAGGAACAGATACGCAGTATTTT. Encoded protein: CATGPGRGTDTQYF.

The chain carries TRBV5-1 and TRBJ2-3; TRBD2 matches 10 bases. In germline, CDR1 is SGHRS, CDR2 YFSETQ. J lost 7 bases, V lost 5 bases, and 13 bases had no gene match. This CDR3 is built from 16 residues. The CDR3: CASRSVSGGAGNTQYF. The CDR3 DNA is TGCGCCAGCAGATCCGTCAGCGGGGGGGCCGGGAATACGCAGTATTTT.

V and J are TRBV28 and TRBJ1-2; D unresolved. CDR1 MDHEN and CDR2 SYDVKM come from the germline V gene. V gave up 7 bases and J gave up 6 bases, with 15 bases separating them. There are 13 residues in the CDR3. Written as DNA, the CDR3 is TGTGCCAGCAACCGAAAATCACTCGATGGCTACACCTTC. It specifies CASNRKSLDGYTF.

The V gene is TRBV7-2, the J gene TRBJ2-2, with D possibly TRBD2 on 6 matching bases. The CDR3 consists of 14 residues. V lost 7 bases and J lost 6, with 15 bases in between. From germline, CDR1 is SGHTA and CDR2 FQGNSA. The chain's CDR3 is CASTLPASAGELFF. The DNA for the CDR3 is TGTGCCAGCACCCTACCGGCTAGCGCCGGGGAGCTGTTTTTT.

As concerns this clone: A much more abundant neighbour one base away suggests this may be a read error. V is TRBV11-2 and J is TRBJ2-7; 9 nucleotides line up with TRBD1. The CDR3 consists of 13 residues. With 3 bases clipped from V and 3 bases from J, the junction kept 0 bases outside the gene matches. CDR1 and CDR2 (germline): SGHAT, FQNNGV. CDR3 bases: TGTGCCAGCAGCTTGACAGGGGGCTACGAGCAGTACTTC. As protein: CASSLTGGYEQYF.

The V gene is TRBV29-1, the J gene TRBJ1-5; the match to TRBD1 covers 8 bases. Germline trimming cut 4 bases from V and 6 bases from J; bases unmatched to any gene: 5. The CDR3 runs 13 residues. The germline gives CDR1 SQVTM, CDR2 ANQGSEA. CDR3 nucleotides: TGCAGCGTTGGTCGGGACAGGTTTCAGCCCCAGCATTTT. This translates into CSVGRDRFQPQHF.

This chain uses TRBV6-5 with TRBJ2-1; 7 nucleotides match TRBD1. Losses at the gene ends were 6 bases for V and 0 bases for J; bases not matched to a gene: 5. The CDR3 consists of 15 residues. Germline V gene data show CDR1 as MNHEY and CDR2 as SVGAGI. The DNA of the CDR3 is TGTGCCAGCAGGAAGGACAGGAGCTCCTACAATGAGCAGTTCTTC. Protein product: CASRKDRSSYNEQFF.